This passage covers 11 T cell receptor beta chains from one sample sequenced in a study of PD-L1 blockade in urothelial cancer. Here immunoSEQ multiplex PCR was the method, and the copy in TCRdb shows in-frame clones only, minus some. The sample comprises 35,000 to 45,000 clones, roughly four fifths of which are singletons, and approximately 6.3% rests with the top ten. Time point specified: pretreatment peripheral blood. The sequences come from PBMCs, collected around atezolizumab (anti-PD-L1) treatment. These receptors were taken from a man aged 55 to 70 with urothelial cancer.

The chain uses TRBV15 and TRBJ1-4; 9 bases align to TRBD1. The CDR3 spans 15 residues. Germline CDR1 reads LNHNV; CDR2 reads YYDKDF (reference sequence). V trimming: 4 bases; J trimming: 6 bases; junction bases outside the gene matches: 6. In DNA form, the CDR3 reads TGTGCCACCAGCAAAAGACAGGGGGGACATGAAAAACTGTTTTTT. This codes for CATSKRQGGHEKLFF.

V is TRBV19 and J is TRBJ2-3, with 10 bases aligning to TRBD2. V trimming: 6 bases; J trimming: 2 bases; junction bases outside the gene matches: 8. The germline CDR1 and CDR2 sequences are LNHDA and SQIVND (reference sequence). The CDR3 is 16 amino acids. CDR3 nucleotide sequence: TGTGCCAGTAGCCCCTGGACTAGCGGAACCACAGATACGCAGTATTTT. Protein product: CASSPWTSGTTDTQYF.

The CDR3 is CATSRDRANTEAFF. For the CDR3, the DNA is TGTGCCACCAGCAGGGACAGGGCGAACACTGAAGCTTTCTTT. This chain links TRBV15 with TRBJ1-1, with TRBD1 matching 8 bases. Trimming took 3 bases from V and 1 from J; bases not matched to a gene: 1. Germline CDR1 LNHNV, CDR2 YYDKDF (reference sequence). This CDR3 is 14 amino acids long. The entire variable domain, with the rest obtained from reference TRBV15 and TRBJ1-1, is as follows: DAMVIQNPRYQVTQFGKPVTLSCSQTLNHNVMYWYQQKSSQAPKLLFHYYDKDFNNEADTPDNFQSRRPNTSFCFLDIRSPGLGDTAMYLCATSRDRANTEAFFGQGTRLTVV.

The chain employs TRBV7-9 and TRBJ2-5; D is perhaps TRBD1 (6 bases). The CDR3 is made up of 15 amino acids. CDR1 and CDR2 from the germline V gene are SEHNR and FQNEAQ (reference sequence). Trimming cost V 5 bases and J 2 bases, with 15 bases left between them. The CDR3 here is CASSQTGHTQETQYF. The CDR3 nucleotides read TGTGCCAGCAGCCAAACAGGGCATACACAAGAGACCCAGTACTTC.

The chain couples TRBV10-3 to TRBJ2-1; 12 nucleotides agree with TRBD2. The CDR3 has 16 amino acids. Germline V gene sequence: CDR1 ENHRY, CDR2 SYGVKD. J lost 0 bases, V lost 8 bases, and 5 bases had no gene match. CDR3: CAISSGGAASYNEQFF. CDR3 in DNA: TGTGCCATCTCTAGCGGGGGGGCAGCCTCCTACAATGAGCAGTTCTTC.

The genes are TRBV28 and TRBJ1-2; 8 nucleotides align to TRBD1. The J segment lost 8 bases and the V segment lost 6 bases, leaving 8 bases of the junction unmatched. From germline, CDR1 is MDHEN and CDR2 SYDVKM. This CDR3 has 13 amino acids. The CDR3 bases are TGTGCCAGCAGCCCTACAGGGGGTAACGGCTACACCTTC. It codes for CASSPTGGNGYTF.

For the CDR3, the DNA is TGTGCCAGCAGCTTGGTTTGGCAGAACACTGAAGCTTTCTTT. Translating it yields CASSLVWQNTEAFF. The chain links TRBV5-8 to TRBJ1-1, with unresolved D. Germline CDR1 is SGHTS and CDR2 is YDEGEE. The V gene lost 0 bases and the J gene lost 1 base, with 7 bases spanning the gap. This CDR3 comprises 14 residues.

The chain has TRBV5-5 and TRBJ2-7; 9 nucleotides agree with TRBD1. Germline trimming cut 0 bases from V and 6 bases from J; bases unmatched to any gene: 4. The V gene's germline CDR1 is SGHKS and CDR2 YYEKEE (reference sequence). The CDR3 loop spans 14 amino acids. CDR3 sequence: CASSLEQGAVEQYF. CDR3 coding DNA: TGTGCCAGCAGCTTGGAACAGGGGGCGGTCGAGCAGTACTTC.

This clone has a handful of counts. The chain joins TRBV6-1 to TRBJ1-1; D is undetermined. The CDR3 is 13 residues long. V was pared by 2 bases and J by 3 bases, with 7 bases between. Germline CDR1 reads MNHNS; CDR2 reads SASEGT. The CDR3 spells CASSEFGHTEAFF. The CDR3 DNA reads as TGTGCCAGCAGTGAATTTGGGCACACTGAAGCTTTCTTT.

The J gene is TRBJ1-6, the V gene TRBV27, with D possibly TRBD1 on 6 matching bases. V lost 0 bases and J lost 4, with 19 bases in between. Germline CDR1 and CDR2: MNHEY and SMNVEV (reference sequence). This CDR3 is 19 amino acids long. CDR3 DNA sequence: TGTGCCAGCAGTTTATCGAGGACAGCCTCCGAAAAGTATAATTCACCCCTCCACTTT. Translation gives CASSLSRTASEKYNSPLHF.

CDR3 residues: CASSRWAAGGGELFF. In nucleotides, the CDR3 is TGTGCCAGCAGCAGATGGGCAGCCGGGGGCGGGGAGCTGTTTTTT. The chain couples TRBV27 to TRBJ2-2; D is possibly TRBD2 (6 bases). Trimming removed 6 bases at V and 7 bases at J, with 18 bases between. CDR3 length equals 15 residues. CDR1 MNHEY and CDR2 SMNVEV come from the germline V gene (reference sequence).